This note documents a single T cell receptor (beta chain) sequence. This clone showed up just once. This receptor's antigen is unknown. Base-call qualities are not available, and no considerably larger clone is one nucleotide away. This sample was included in a study of T cell responses to AZD1222 COVID-19 vaccine (dated by TCRdb to about 2021). Broadly, across the study: TCR sequencing covered approximately 230 trial participants: 200 to 210 given two doses of AZD1222 and around 25 given two doses of MenACWY control vaccine. Trial participants were enrolled into age subgroups of 18-55, 56-69 and 70-plus years, which contained 148, 28 and 57 TCR-sequenced participants, respectively. Results and caveats for the whole study, not just this receptor: The vaccine-associated CD4 TCRs covered the entire spike protein, and the dominant responses fell in regions 160-218 and 743-854. Conclusions about previously exposed vaccinees are limited, since just a handful of AZD1222 recipients were seropositive for SARS-CoV-2 at baseline. In the small 56-69-year group, the increase in depth fell short of significance, most likely because of low power. Because no day 14 peak-response samples were available, repertoires were characterized only after the peak T cell response. Nearly half of unique spike-specific TCRs reportedly recognized epitopes outside regions mutated in the B.1.351 and B.1.1.7 variants. Participants were mostly white British and included more females than males, and it was suggested by the authors that clonal diversity may have been underestimated. After two AZD1222 doses, both the breadth and the depth of spike-specific TCRs were significantly higher than at day 0 and than in MenACWY recipients.

Trimming at the junction amounts to 3 bases on V and 7 bases on J, and the germline ends lie 21 bases apart. Its CDR3 holds 17 amino acids, cysteine through phenylalanine. The DNA shown is the 51-base CDR3, in frame from base 1. According to the germline V gene (reference sequence), CDR1 reads MNHEY and CDR2 reads SMNVEV. The CDR3 regions of human TCRbeta chains were analyzed by immunosequencing. Regarding the original processing steps: TCRs in the repertoires were compared against a reference library of SARS-CoV-2-specific TCRs that had been generated with the MIRA antigen-specificity platform. Breadth was defined as the fraction of unique TCRs that were SARS-CoV-2-associated. Depth was defined as the fraction of total T cells that were SARS-CoV-2-associated. Using the MIRA data, every spike-specific TCR was mapped to the spike region that the TCR reacted to and assigned to either a CD4 or a CD8 class. Log10-transformed breadth and depth values were compared by one-way ANOVA with Sidak's multiple comparisons tests. As stored in TCRdb, this immuneACCESS dataset retains in-frame rearrangements with V and J assigned. A fraction of the clones does not appear; measured against another copy, unresolved V genes explain less than half of the discrepancy, and the remainder lacks a known reason. The V and J calls and the clone size are those of that table, but D and trimming were determined from the DNA. This sample lists 200,000 to 250,000 clones; 90% to 95% were detected once. The ten top clones hold roughly 1.8% of the sample.

This specimen's time point label, per the study, means: about 28 days (+/-7) after the second vaccine dose. Read against the paper, the sample's treatment or condition label means: meningococcal conjugate vaccine given as trial control. The vaccinee samples were drawn from two UK trials, COV001 and COV002, one of which was a single-blind randomized controlled phase 2/3 trial testing AZD1222 (ChAdOx1 nCoV-19) in healthy adults. For TCRbeta chain sequencing, PBMC samples were collected from trial participants at day 0 and at day 28 after the second dose. Source: peripheral blood, taken 28 days after the second dose of the MenACWY control vaccine. This chain is built from TRBV27 and TRBJ1-4; TRBD1 is possibly the D segment (5 matching bases). The TCR comes from an adult who received the MenACWY meningococcal vaccine as a control. The DNA reads as follows: TGTGCCAGCAGTTTCGGCCCGGTAGTACGGGGGAGTGAAAAACTGTTTTTT. This gives the protein CASSFGPVVRGSEKLFF.